This TCR beta chain derives from a study of Graves' ophthalmopathy and Graves' hyperthyroidism. The germline V gene has CDR1 ENHRY and CDR2 SYGVKD. Trimming removed 5 bases from V and 2 bases from J, with 12 bases in between. The CDR3 has 14 residues. The study, taken as a whole, reports: Ophthalmopathy could be told apart from stable hyperthyroidism by a 13-signature model (roughly 90% sensitivity, about 80% specificity).

For repertoire sequencing, the TCR beta CDR3 regions were amplified from RNA transcripts. Second-round multiplex PCR followed a first-round RT-PCR using HTBI primers. TCRdb independently ran MiXCR on the multiplex PCR reads; one entry per CDR3 protein. The table lists hundreds of thousands of distinct CDR3 sequences, more than 40% of them singletons, with over 2.5% in the top ten. Points on this clonotype: Its matching antigen is unknown.

The specimen sequenced was peripheral blood. This receptor was identified in an adult man with Graves' ophthalmopathy. V and J are TRBV10-3 and TRBJ1-2; D might be TRBD1 (6 bases). The CDR3 DNA sequence: TGTGCCATCAGTAGTAGGACAGCGAACTATGGCTACACCTTC. Amino acids: CAISSRTANYGYTF.